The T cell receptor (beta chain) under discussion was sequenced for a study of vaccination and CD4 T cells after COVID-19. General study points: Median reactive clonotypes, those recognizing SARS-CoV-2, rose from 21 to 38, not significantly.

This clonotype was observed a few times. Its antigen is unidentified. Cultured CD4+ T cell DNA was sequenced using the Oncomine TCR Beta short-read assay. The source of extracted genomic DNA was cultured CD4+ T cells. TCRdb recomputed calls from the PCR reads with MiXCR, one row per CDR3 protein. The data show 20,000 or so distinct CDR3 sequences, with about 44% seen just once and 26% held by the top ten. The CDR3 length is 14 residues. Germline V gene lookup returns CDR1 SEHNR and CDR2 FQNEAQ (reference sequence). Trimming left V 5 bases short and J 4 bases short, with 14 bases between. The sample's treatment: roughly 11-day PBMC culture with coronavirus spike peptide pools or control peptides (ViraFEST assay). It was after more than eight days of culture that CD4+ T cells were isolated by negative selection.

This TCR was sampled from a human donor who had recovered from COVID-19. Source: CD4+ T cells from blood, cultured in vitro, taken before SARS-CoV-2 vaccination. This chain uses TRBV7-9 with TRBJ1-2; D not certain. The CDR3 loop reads CASSPDRETYGYTF. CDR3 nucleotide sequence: TGTGCCAGCAGCCCAGATAGGGAGACCTATGGCTACACCTTC.